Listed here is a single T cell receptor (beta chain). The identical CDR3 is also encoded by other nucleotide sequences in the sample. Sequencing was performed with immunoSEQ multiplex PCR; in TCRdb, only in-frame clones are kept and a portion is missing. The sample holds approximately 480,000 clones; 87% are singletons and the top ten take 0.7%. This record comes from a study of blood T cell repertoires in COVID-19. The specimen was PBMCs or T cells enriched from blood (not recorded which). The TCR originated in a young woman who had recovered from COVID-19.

CDR3: CASSLERGQPQHF. The DNA of the CDR3 is TGTGCCAGCAGTTTGGAGCGGGGACAGCCCCAGCATTTT. The V and J genes are TRBV12-3 or TRBV12-4 and TRBJ1-5, with no clear D. The CDR3 consists of 13 residues. The ends were cut back, 3 bases at V and 7 bases at J, with 10 bases in the middle.